The rows below give T cell receptor beta chains drawn from one sample of a study of blood T cell repertoires in COVID-19. Using immunoSEQ multiplex PCR, the repertoire was profiled, and TCRdb retains in-frame clones only, with some absent. Here the sample spans some 500,000 clones, about 89% being singletons. The sequenced sample was peripheral blood. The receptors shown here come from a woman in her forties or fifties with COVID-19, enrolled during active disease. Both conserved end residues are part of each CDR3. D genes are given only for firm matches. Expanded clones are given a class, and other clones once, few, many or no size at all.

cdr3_length	d_call	v_call	j_call	clone_size	cdr3_aa	cdr3_nt
15	NA	TRBV7-8	TRBJ2-3	NA	CASSLGSVSTDTQYF	TGTGCCAGCAGCTTAGGGAGCGTTAGCACAGATACGCAGTATTTT
11	NA	TRBV30	TRBJ1-4	NA	CAWSKGGALFF	TGTGCCTGGAGTAAAGGGGGGGCCCTGTTTTTT
14	NA	TRBV30	TRBJ1-1	NA	CAWRTGGLNTEAFF	TGTGCCTGGAGAACGGGGGGCTTGAACACTGAAGCTTTCTTT
16	NA	TRBV18	TRBJ1-1	NA	CASSPEFGGGYSEAFF	TGTGCCAGCTCACCGGAGTTTGGAGGTGGATATAGTGAAGCTTTCTTT
13	NA	TRBV3-1/TRBV3-2	TRBJ1-5	NA	CASSQAGNQPQHF	TGTGCCAGCAGCCAAGCCGGCAATCAGCCCCAGCATTTT
14	NA	TRBV5-1	TRBJ1-1	NA	CASSFGGINTEAFF	TGCGCCAGCAGCTTCGGGGGGATTAACACTGAAGCTTTCTTT
13	NA	TRBV29-1	TRBJ1-1	NA	CSVERALNTEAFF	TGCAGCGTTGAGAGGGCTCTGAACACTGAAGCTTTCTTT
14	NA	TRBV5-1	TRBJ1-1	NA	CASSFQGQNTEAFF	TGCGCCAGCAGCTTTCAAGGACAAAACACTGAAGCTTTCTTT
14	TRBD2	TRBV7-2	TRBJ2-3	NA	CASSPGLARDTQYF	TGTGCCAGCAGCCCGGGACTAGCGAGAGATACGCAGTATTTT
14	NA	TRBV10-3	TRBJ1-2	few	CAISRGGASYGYTF	TGTGCCATCAGCCGTGGAGGGGCTTCCTATGGCTACACCTTC
15	NA	TRBV25-1	TRBJ1-2	once	CASSPREGSNYGYTF	TGTGCCAGCAGTCCCAGGGAAGGAAGCAACTATGGCTACACCTTC
11	NA	TRBV29-1	TRBJ1-2	NA	CSVGGLDGYTF	TGCAGCGTTGGGGGGCTGGATGGCTACACCTTC
11	TRBD2	TRBV12-3/TRBV12-4	TRBJ2-7	NA	CASGRASEQYF	TGTGCCTCCGGGAGGGCAAGCGAGCAGTACTTC
14	TRBD1	TRBV12-5	TRBJ1-2	NA	CASGLAGTGSSYTF	TGTGCTAGTGGTTTAGCCGGGACAGGGTCAAGCTACACCTTC
14	NA	TRBV27	TRBJ2-7	NA	CASSAGGLSYEQYF	TGTGCCAGCAGTGCCGGGGGACTCTCCTACGAGCAGTACTTC
12	TRBD1	TRBV29-1	TRBJ1-2	NA	CSVEGTGEGYTF	TGCAGCGTTGAAGGAACAGGGGAAGGCTACACCTTC
12	NA	TRBV6-5	TRBJ1-2	NA	CASSLDTYGYTF	TGTGCCAGCAGTTTGGACACCTATGGCTACACCTTC
15	TRBD2	TRBV11-2	TRBJ2-5	NA	CASSSPGGREGGQYF	TGTGCCAGCAGCTCGCCGGGGGGGCGGGAAGGGGGCCAGTACTTC
14	NA	TRBV6-5	TRBJ2-7	NA	CASSYRAGLYEQYF	TGTGCCAGCAGTTATCGGGCAGGGCTCTACGAGCAGTACTTC
17	NA	TRBV21-1	TRBJ1-3	NA	CASSKERQGAHGNTIYF	TGTGCCAGCAGCAAAGAACGACAGGGGGCGCACGGAAACACCATATATTTT
14	NA	TRBV6-5	TRBJ1-1	NA	CASSYSRRNTEAFF	TGTGCCAGCAGTTACTCTAGGAGAAACACTGAAGCTTTCTTT
17	NA	TRBV10-3	TRBJ1-1	NA	CAISESSGLLGNTEAFF	TGTGCCATCAGTGAGTCGTCGGGACTCCTGGGGAACACTGAAGCTTTCTTT
11	NA	TRBV2	TRBJ1-2	few	CASAGERGYTF	TGTGCCAGCGCCGGGGAGCGTGGCTACACCTTC
13	NA	TRBV11-3	TRBJ2-7	NA	CASSFRAGNEQYF	TGTGCCAGCAGCTTTCGGGCAGGGAACGAGCAGTACTTC
13	NA	TRBV19	TRBJ1-5	NA	CASSSGDNQPQHF	TGTGCCAGTAGCTCAGGGGACAATCAGCCCCAGCATTTT
14	NA	TRBV6-5	TRBJ1-4	NA	CASIGLPANEKLFF	TGTGCCAGCATTGGACTGCCTGCTAATGAAAAACTGTTTTTT
15	NA	TRBV6-5	TRBJ2-7	NA	CASSSVGGLSYEQYF	TGTGCCAGCAGTTCCGTGGGGGGGCTCTCCTACGAGCAGTACTTC
14	NA	TRBV2	TRBJ2-4	NA	CASSEGGSKNIQYF	TGTGCCAGCAGTGAGGGGGGTTCCAAAAACATTCAGTACTTC
14	TRBD2	TRBV28	TRBJ2-7	NA	CASSSSAGAYEQYF	TGTGCCAGCAGTTCTAGCGCGGGGGCCTACGAGCAGTACTTC
15	TRBD1	TRBV9	TRBJ2-1	NA	CASSARDRNYNEQFF	TGTGCCAGCAGCGCCCGGGACAGGAACTACAATGAGCAGTTCTTC
14	NA	TRBV7-2	TRBJ1-2	few	CASSRGGGVYGYTF	TGTGCCAGCAGCCGCGGGGGGGGCGTCTATGGCTACACCTTC
17	TRBD2	TRBV11-2	TRBJ2-5	NA	CASSLDPLAGRQETQYF	TGTGCCAGCAGCTTAGATCCCCTAGCGGGGAGACAAGAGACCCAGTACTTC
12	TRBD1	TRBV12-3/TRBV12-4	TRBJ1-2	NA	CASSSGTGGYTF	TGTGCCAGCAGCTCCGGGACAGGGGGCTACACCTTC
14	NA	TRBV6-2/TRBV6-3	TRBJ2-1	NA	CASSSFSGASEQFF	TGTGCCAGCAGCTCCTTTTCAGGGGCCTCGGAGCAGTTCTTC
15	TRBD1	TRBV2	TRBJ1-1	NA	CASRRTGGANTEAFF	TGTGCCAGCAGGAGGACAGGGGGCGCAAACACTGAAGCTTTCTTT
15	NA	TRBV2	TRBJ1-5	few	CASQESGSSNQPQHF	TGTGCCAGCCAGGAGTCAGGGTCGAGCAATCAGCCCCAGCATTTT
14	TRBD1	TRBV7-9	TRBJ1-6	NA	CASSLTGGESPLHF	TGTGCCAGCAGCTTGACAGGGGGCGAATCACCCCTCCACTTT
16	TRBD2	TRBV3-1/TRBV3-2	TRBJ2-3	NA	CASSQDASGGGDTQYF	TGTGCCAGCAGCCAAGATGCCAGCGGGGGGGGTGATACGCAGTATTTT
14	NA	TRBV5-1	TRBJ1-1	few	CASSSTGFGTEAFF	TGCGCCAGCAGCTCTACAGGGTTCGGGACTGAAGCTTTCTTT
15	TRBD1	TRBV7-3	TRBJ2-2	NA	CASSPTGGPTGELFF	TGTGCCAGCAGCCCGACAGGGGGCCCCACCGGGGAGCTGTTTTTT